A selection of T cell receptor beta chains follows, all from one sample in a study of control samples from healthy donors and cancer patients. Generated by immunoSEQ multiplex PCR, the TCRdb table keeps only in-frame clones and is missing some. The sample lists 60,000 to 70,000 clones; 75% to 90% were seen once. Input material: PBMCs. The receptors originated from a woman in her 50s with lung cancer. CDR3s include the opening cysteine and the closing phenylalanine or tryptophan. Size is stated for part of the rows, as once, few or many counts, or as a class when the clone is expanded.

TRBV5-1	TRBJ1-3	-	CASSKDVGSGNTIYF
TRBV10-2	TRBJ1-1	-	CASSRNTEAFF
TRBV7-9	TRBJ1-1	-	CASSFEIWTGKNTEAFF
TRBV7-9	TRBJ1-5	few	CASRQGLNQPQHF
TRBV9	TRBJ1-2	-	CASSVYPPPDRGHGYTF
TRBV2	TRBJ1-3	-	CASSEVTGNTIYF
TRBV7-9	TRBJ2-2	once	CASSLDSGGELFF
TRBV9	TRBJ2-2	once	CASSPRGGPNTGELFF
TRBV19	TRBJ1-6	few	CASSPQRSSLASPLHF
TRBV7-9	TRBJ1-1	-	CASSFSDGEAFF
TRBV19	TRBJ1-2	-	CASSIGQTVNYGYTF
TRBV5-1	TRBJ1-1	-	CASSLDLENTEAFF
TRBV15	TRBJ1-1	-	CATSRDREGSLMNTEAFF
TRBV19	TRBJ2-7	-	CASSISDSYEQYF
TRBV30	TRBJ1-6	-	CAWSVDRSNSPLHF
TRBV5-1	TRBJ1-1	-	CASSTVGAPDTEAFF
TRBV7-2	TRBJ2-3	-	CASSLMGGGADTQYF
TRBV25-1	TRBJ1-2	-	CASSALDRNGYTF
TRBV6-5	TRBJ1-1	once	CASIPPGGHTEAFF
TRBV5-1	TRBJ1-6	-	CASKEGNYNSPLHF
TRBV7-3	TRBJ2-2	-	CASSLQPSQGPGELFF
TRBV20-1	TRBJ1-1	once	CSASGGSNTEAFF
TRBV7-2	TRBJ1-3	-	CASSLRLREGAGNTIYF
TRBV10-3	TRBJ1-5	-	CATMGSNAGGNQPQHF
TRBV20-1	TRBJ1-1	-	CSAREGTEAFF
TRBV9	TRBJ1-1	-	CASSVGNMNTEAFF
TRBV27	TRBJ1-1	-	CASSSGNTEAFF
TRBV3-1/TRBV3-2	TRBJ1-1	-	CASSLNLYRGTEAFF
TRBV5-4	TRBJ2-1	-	CASSLSALYNEQFF
TRBV3-1/TRBV3-2	TRBJ1-2	few	CASSQDSVGYGYTF
TRBV2	TRBJ1-6	-	CASKSTPSDSPLHF
TRBV5-1	TRBJ2-7	-	CASRDTGTYEQYF
TRBV28	TRBJ2-5	-	CASSVGDKGETQYF
TRBV12-3/TRBV12-4	TRBJ1-2	-	CASSPDRGSGYTF
TRBV9	TRBJ1-2	-	CASSSTDSSFYGYTF
TRBV19	TRBJ1-2	-	CASRRTGGIYGYTF
TRBV3-1/TRBV3-2	TRBJ1-3	-	CASSQTPGNTIYF
TRBV5-4	TRBJ2-7	few	CASSLRQTFEQYF
TRBV3-1/TRBV3-2	TRBJ2-2	once	CASGDRNTGELFF
TRBV18	TRBJ1-1	-	CASNEGRGTEAFF
TRBV10-3	TRBJ1-2	-	CAISEQREQVGYTF
TRBV7-2	TRBJ1-2	-	CASTLSGGSYGYTF
TRBV19	TRBJ1-5	-	CASRTQGPGNQPQHF
TRBV7-9	TRBJ2-2	-	CASSPPLTGELFF
TRBV3-1/TRBV3-2	TRBJ2-4	-	CASSQVRGGIAKNIQYF
TRBV6-5	TRBJ2-5	-	CASTPPGQETQYF
TRBV18	TRBJ1-1	-	CASSRQFNTEAFF
TRBV12-5	TRBJ1-1	-	CASGLPGLNEAFF
TRBV15	TRBJ2-1	few	CATSGTSGGVDEQFF
TRBV19	TRBJ2-1	-	CASRLPGTSGYNEQFF
TRBV5-5	TRBJ2-5	-	CASSSIPRRGEGETQYF
TRBV7-9	TRBJ1-6	-	CASSLGDSRLSFYNSPLHF
TRBV4-3	TRBJ2-3	few	CASSQDLSLAGGTDTQYF